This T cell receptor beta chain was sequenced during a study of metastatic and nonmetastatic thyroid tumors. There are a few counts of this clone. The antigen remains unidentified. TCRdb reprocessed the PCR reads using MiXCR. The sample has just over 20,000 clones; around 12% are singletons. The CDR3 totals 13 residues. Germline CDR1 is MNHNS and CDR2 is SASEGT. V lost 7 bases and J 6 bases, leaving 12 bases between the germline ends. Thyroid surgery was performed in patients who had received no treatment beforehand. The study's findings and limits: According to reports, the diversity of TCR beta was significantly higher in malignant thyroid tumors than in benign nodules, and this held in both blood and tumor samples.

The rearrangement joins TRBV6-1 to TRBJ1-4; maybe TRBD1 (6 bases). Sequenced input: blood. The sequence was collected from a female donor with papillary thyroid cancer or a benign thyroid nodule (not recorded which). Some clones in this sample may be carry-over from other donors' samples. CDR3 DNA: TGTGCCAGCACGAGGGGGTCTTATGAAAAACTGTTTTTT. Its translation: CASTRGSYEKLFF.